The clone carrying this T cell receptor beta chain has a handful of counts. This entry is derived from a study of T-cell reconstitution after alpha-beta-depleted transplantation in children. CDR3 size: 17 residues. Unmatched junction bases numbered 9, after V lost 6 bases and J lost 1 base. Germline V gene lookup returns CDR1 MNHNS and CDR2 SASEGT. Preparation of the TCRbeta library used unique molecular identifiers. Using its own MiXCR run on the PCR reads, TCRdb lists one record per CDR3 protein. Of over 200,000 distinct CDR3 sequences detected, roughly a tenth appear once; the ten largest clones hold 6.2%.

Sequences were derived from PBMCs from the stem cell graft donor, sampled from the stem cell graft. This clonotype was sampled from a human donor who donated a stem cell graft to a child with acute lymphoblastic leukemia. The chain employs TRBV6-1 and TRBJ1-4, with TRBD1 matching 9 bases. DNA of the CDR3: TGTGCCAGCAGCCCCGGGACAGGGTGGGAAACTAATGAAAAACTGTTTTTT. It specifies CASSPGTGWETNEKLFF.